This T cell receptor (beta chain) came from a study of blood T cell repertoires in COVID-19. Germline assignment: CDR1 MGHRA and CDR2 YSYEKL. This CDR3 contains 15 residues. V shed 4 bases, J shed 7 bases, and the junction held 13 bases outside the gene matches. Produced via immunoSEQ multiplex PCR; TCRdb's table is partial and in-frame only. There are about 220,000 clones in the sample; 70% to 85% occur only once, and more than 9% lies in the top ten. This TCR derives from a man aged 45-65 years with active or convalescent COVID-19. The sequencing sample was made of peripheral blood. J is TRBJ2-7 and V is TRBV4-1; 7 positions agree with TRBD1. CDR3: CASSRITGDLGEQYF. The CDR3 bases are TGCGCCAGCAGCCGCATCACAGGGGACCTCGGAGAGCAGTACTTC.